The clone carrying this TCR beta chain showed up many times. What it binds is not known. These data come from a study of T-cell memory formation after mild COVID-19. About the research overall: TCR clusters showed largely donor specificity.

TCRdb re-derived calls from the 5' RACE reads in MiXCR, one entry per CDR3 protein. Among around 440,000 distinct CDR3 sequences listed, about 20% were seen once. General study findings and limits: Certain responding clones were present in pre-infection memory, suggesting participation of cross-reactive memory. Contracting CD4+ clones sat mainly in CM and EM; CD8+ in EMRA. Clones contracting day 15 to 85 were balanced CD4/CD8; later expanders leaned CD4+.

The sequence was obtained from an adult woman who had mild COVID-19 (a few samples of this study predate the infection). Cell type and time point are not known. Sequences were obtained from PBMCs or a T cell subset sorted from them (not recorded which).

Here the CDR3 reads CASSLDWTGGGKTQYF. The CDR3 nucleotides are TGCGCCAGCAGCTTGGATTGGACAGGGGGCGGCAAGACCCAGTACTTC. This sequence joins TRBV5-1 and TRBJ2-5, with 11 bases identical to TRBD1. J gave up 6 bases and V 0 bases, and 7 bases lay outside the gene matches. Germline values: CDR1 SGHRS, CDR2 YFSETQ. CDR3 size: 16 residues.